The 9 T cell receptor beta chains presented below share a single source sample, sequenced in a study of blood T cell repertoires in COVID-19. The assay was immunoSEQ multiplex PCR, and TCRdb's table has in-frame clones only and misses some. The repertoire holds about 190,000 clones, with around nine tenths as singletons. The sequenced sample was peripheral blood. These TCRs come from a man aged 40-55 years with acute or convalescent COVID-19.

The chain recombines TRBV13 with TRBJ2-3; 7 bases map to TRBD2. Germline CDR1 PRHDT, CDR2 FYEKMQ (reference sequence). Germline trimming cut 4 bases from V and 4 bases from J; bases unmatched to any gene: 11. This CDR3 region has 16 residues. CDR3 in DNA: TGTGCCAGCAGCTCTCGGACTAGAAGGGTTTCAGATACGCAGTATTTT. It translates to CASSSRTRRVSDTQYF.

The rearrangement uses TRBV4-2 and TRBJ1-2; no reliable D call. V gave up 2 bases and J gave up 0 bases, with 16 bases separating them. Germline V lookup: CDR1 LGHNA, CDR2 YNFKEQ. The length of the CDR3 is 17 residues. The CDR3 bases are TGTGCCAGCAGCCAAACCTACCCACCGAGCCCTAACTATGGCTACACCTTC. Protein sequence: CASSQTYPPSPNYGYTF.

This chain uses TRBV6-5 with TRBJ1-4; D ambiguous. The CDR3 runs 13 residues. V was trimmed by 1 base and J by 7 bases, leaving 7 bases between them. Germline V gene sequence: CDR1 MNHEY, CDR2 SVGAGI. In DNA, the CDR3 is TGTGCCAGCAGTTACTGGGGAGGTGAAAAACTGTTTTTT. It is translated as CASSYWGGEKLFF.

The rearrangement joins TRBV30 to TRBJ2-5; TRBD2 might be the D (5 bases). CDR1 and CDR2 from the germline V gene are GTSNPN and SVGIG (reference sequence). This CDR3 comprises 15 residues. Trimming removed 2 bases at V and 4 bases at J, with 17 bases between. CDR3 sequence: CAWSPPGPGGETQYF. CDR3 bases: TGTGCCTGGAGTCCACCGGGCCCTGGAGGAGAGACCCAGTACTTC.

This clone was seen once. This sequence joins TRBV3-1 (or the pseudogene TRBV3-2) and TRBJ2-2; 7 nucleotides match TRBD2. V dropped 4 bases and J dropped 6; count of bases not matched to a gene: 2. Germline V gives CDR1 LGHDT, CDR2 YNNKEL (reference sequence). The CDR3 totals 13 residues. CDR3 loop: CASSLRGSGELFF. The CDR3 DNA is TGTGCCAGCAGCCTGCGGGGGTCCGGGGAGCTGTTTTTT.

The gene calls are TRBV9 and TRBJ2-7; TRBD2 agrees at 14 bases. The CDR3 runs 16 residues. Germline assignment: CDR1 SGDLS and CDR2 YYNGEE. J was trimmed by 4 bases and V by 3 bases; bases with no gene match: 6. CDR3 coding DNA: TGTGCCAGCAGCGAGGGGACTAGCGGGGGTTTGTACGAGCAGTACTTC. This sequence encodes CASSEGTSGGLYEQYF. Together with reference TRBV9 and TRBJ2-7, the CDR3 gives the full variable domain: DSGVTQTPKHLITATGQRVTLRCSPRSGDLSVYWYQQSLDQGLQFLIQYYNGEERAKGNILERFSAQQFPDLHSELNLSSLELGDSALYFCASSEGTSGGLYEQYFGPGTRLTVT.

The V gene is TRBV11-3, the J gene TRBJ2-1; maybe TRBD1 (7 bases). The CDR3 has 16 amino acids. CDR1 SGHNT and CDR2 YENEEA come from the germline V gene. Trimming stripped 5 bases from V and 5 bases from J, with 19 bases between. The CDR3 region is CASSAQGQAGHNEQFF. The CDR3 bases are TGTGCCAGCAGCGCCCAAGGACAGGCGGGACACAATGAGCAGTTCTTC.

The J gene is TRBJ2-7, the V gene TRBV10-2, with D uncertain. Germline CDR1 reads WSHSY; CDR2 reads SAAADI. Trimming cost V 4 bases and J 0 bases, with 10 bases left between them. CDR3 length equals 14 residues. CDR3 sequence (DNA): TGCGCCAGCAGTGGCGGTTCAGACTCCTACGAGCAGTACTTC. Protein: CASSGGSDSYEQYF.

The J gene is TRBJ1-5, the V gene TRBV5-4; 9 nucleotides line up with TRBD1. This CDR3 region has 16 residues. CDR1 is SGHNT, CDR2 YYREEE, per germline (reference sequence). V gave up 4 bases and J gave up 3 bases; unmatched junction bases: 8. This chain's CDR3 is CASSMDRGLDNQPQHF. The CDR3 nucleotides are TGTGCCAGCAGCATGGACAGGGGTCTCGACAATCAGCCCCAGCATTTT.